The T cell receptor beta chain under discussion was sequenced for a study of blood T cell repertoires in COVID-19. Profiling relied on immunoSEQ multiplex PCR, and the TCRdb table lists in-frame clones only, not all of them. The table records fewer than 250,000 clones, 85% of them present only once. Germline CDR1 SGHTS, CDR2 YDEGEE. V was cut by 4 bases and J by 8 bases, with 15 bases left in between. This CDR3 spans 14 amino acids. The clonotype was recovered from a man aged 40-55 years with acute or convalescent COVID-19. The chain combines TRBV5-8 with TRBJ1-4; possibly TRBD1 for D (5 bases). The sample consisted of peripheral blood. The CDR3 region has the DNA TGTGCCAGCAGCCAGGGAGGATTAAACGAAAAACTGTTTTTT. It yields the protein CASSQGGLNEKLFF.